This T cell receptor beta chain was sequenced during a study of metastatic and nonmetastatic thyroid tumors. As for the study in general: Repertoire comparison spanned blood and tumor or nodule tissue of malignant and benign thyroid patients.

The germline CDR1 and CDR2 sequences are MNHNS and SASEGT. With 3 bases removed from V and 5 bases from J, the gap between germline ends came to 14 bases. This CDR3 is 15 amino acids long. As for this clone: Its antigen is not identified. As the CDR3 is not closed by the conserved phenylalanine or tryptophan, this likely results from a read error.

In the original workflow: In papillary thyroid cancer, a distant-metastasis classifier was built using CDR3 differences across clinicopathological groups. TCRdb re-called clones from the PCR reads using MiXCR. These V and J calls derive from TCRdb rather than the authors' analysis. Counted here are around 35,000 clones, about a sixth occurring once; the ten biggest clones make up almost 3.5%. Ahead of thyroid surgery, no patient had received treatment of any kind. General study results and limits: Benign nodules were reported to have significantly lower TCR beta diversity than malignant thyroid tumors, in blood and tumor.

The source of this sequence is a female donor with papillary thyroid cancer or a benign thyroid nodule (not recorded which). Some clones in this sample may be carry-over from other donors' samples. The sequenced material came from blood. The chain employs TRBV6-1 and TRBJ1-3; D is unresolved. The CDR3, as DNA: TGTGCCAGCAGTGATTGGGGAAACGCTCGAAACACCATATATCTT. Residues: CASSDWGNARNTIYL.